The clone carrying this T cell receptor beta chain came up many times. The target antigen is unknown. TCRdb redid the calling of the PCR reads with MiXCR, one entry per CDR3 protein. The sample yields under 600,000 distinct CDR3 sequences, 20% to 25% seen once. These data come from a study of molecular identifiers for immune sequencing clone quantification. Study-wide results and caveats: Clones above 20 RNA copies held over 97% of effector molecules, under 1% in naive cells. For highly expanded clones, sizes could be underestimated when identical TCR molecules share a barcode.

Investigators produced naive CD8 libraries from roughly 20,000 to 1,000,000 sorted cells, drawing on 10%, 30% or 50% RNA. Sorting was used to obtain naive CD8 T cells (CD8+CD4-CCR7+CD45RA+). The sequence was obtained from a human donor in good health. Some libraries in this study had Jurkat cell RNA spiked in. Sequenced material: naive CD8+ T cells from blood, with Jurkat cell RNA spiked in. The sample's subset: FACS-sorted CD8+CD4-CCR7+CD45RA+ naive T cells.

This CDR3 reads CASSQDRQGLTEAFF. The CDR3, as DNA: TGCGCCAGCAGCCAGGACCGACAGGGATTGACTGAAGCTTTCTTT. This rearrangement joins TRBV4-3 to TRBJ1-1; TRBD1 agrees at 7 bases. The ends lost 3 bases at V and 5 bases at J; junction bases unmatched: 9. The germline V gene encodes CDR1 LGHNA and CDR2 YSLEER. The CDR3 runs 15 residues.